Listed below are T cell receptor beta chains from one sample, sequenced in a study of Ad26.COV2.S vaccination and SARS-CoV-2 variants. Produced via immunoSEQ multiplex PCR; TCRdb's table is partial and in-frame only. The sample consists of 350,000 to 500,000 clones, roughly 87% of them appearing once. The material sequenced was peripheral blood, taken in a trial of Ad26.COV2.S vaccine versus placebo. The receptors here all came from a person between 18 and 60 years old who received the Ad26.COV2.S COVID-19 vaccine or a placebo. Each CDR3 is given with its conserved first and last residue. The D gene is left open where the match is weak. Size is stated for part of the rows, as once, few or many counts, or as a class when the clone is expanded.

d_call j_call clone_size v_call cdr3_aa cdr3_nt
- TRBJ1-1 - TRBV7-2 CASSSRGPGGDTEAFF TGTGCCAGCAGCTCCCGAGGACCCGGAGGGGACACTGAAGCTTTCTTT
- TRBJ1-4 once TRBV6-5 CASSPPTGARRFF TGTGCCAGCAGTCCCCCCACCGGGGCGAGAAGGTTTTTT
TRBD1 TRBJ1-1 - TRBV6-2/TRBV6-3 CASSSGTAVFEAFF TGTGCCAGCAGTAGCGGGACAGCCGTATTTGAAGCTTTCTTT
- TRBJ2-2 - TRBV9 CASSQTVGGNTGELFF TGTGCCAGCAGCCAAACCGTAGGAGGCAACACCGGGGAGCTGTTTTTT
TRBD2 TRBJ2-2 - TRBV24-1 CATSDPTSGNTGELFF TGTGCCACCAGTGACCCGACTAGCGGGAACACCGGGGAGCTGTTTTTT
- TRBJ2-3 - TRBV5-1 CASSLSADNTDTQYF TGCGCCAGCAGCTTGTCCGCGGACAACACAGATACGCAGTATTTT
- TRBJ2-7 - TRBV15 CATSRGGGDNYEQYF TGTGCCACCAGCAGAGGAGGAGGGGACAACTACGAGCAGTACTTC
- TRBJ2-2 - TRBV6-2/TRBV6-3 CASSYFSANTGELFF TGTGCCAGCAGTTACTTCAGTGCGAACACCGGGGAGCTGTTTTTT
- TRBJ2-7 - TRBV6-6 CASSYSLGGPNEQYF TGTGCCAGCAGTTACTCCCTGGGGGGTCCCAACGAGCAGTACTTC
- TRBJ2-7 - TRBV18 CASSLSIGYEQYF TGTGCCAGCTCTCTTTCGATCGGCTACGAGCAGTACTTC
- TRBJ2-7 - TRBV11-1 CASSREFALGPYEQYF TGTGCCAGCAGCCGCGAATTCGCCCTCGGGCCCTACGAGCAGTACTTC
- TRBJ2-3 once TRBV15 CATNFWGTDTQYF TGTGCCACCAATTTTTGGGGGACAGATACGCAGTATTTT
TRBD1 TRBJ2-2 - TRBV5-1 CASSLRQGKAGELFF TGCGCCAGCAGCTTGCGACAGGGAAAGGCCGGGGAGCTGTTTTTT
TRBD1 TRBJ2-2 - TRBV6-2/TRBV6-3 CASTPRDRDSGELFF TGTGCCAGCACCCCCCGGGACAGGGACTCCGGGGAGCTGTTTTTT
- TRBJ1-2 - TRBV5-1 CASSLVSGTSGSGYTF TGCGCCAGCAGCTTAGTCTCCGGGACATCGGGCTCCGGCTACACCTTC
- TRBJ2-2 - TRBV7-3 CASSSQGSGELFF TGTGCCAGCAGCTCCCAAGGGTCCGGGGAGCTGTTTTTT
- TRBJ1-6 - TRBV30 CAWSVEVYNSPLHF TGTGCCTGGAGTGTAGAAGTCTATAATTCACCCCTCCACTTT
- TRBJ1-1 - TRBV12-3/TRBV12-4 CASSDRHTEAFF TGTGCCAGCTCAGACAGGCACACTGAAGCTTTCTTT